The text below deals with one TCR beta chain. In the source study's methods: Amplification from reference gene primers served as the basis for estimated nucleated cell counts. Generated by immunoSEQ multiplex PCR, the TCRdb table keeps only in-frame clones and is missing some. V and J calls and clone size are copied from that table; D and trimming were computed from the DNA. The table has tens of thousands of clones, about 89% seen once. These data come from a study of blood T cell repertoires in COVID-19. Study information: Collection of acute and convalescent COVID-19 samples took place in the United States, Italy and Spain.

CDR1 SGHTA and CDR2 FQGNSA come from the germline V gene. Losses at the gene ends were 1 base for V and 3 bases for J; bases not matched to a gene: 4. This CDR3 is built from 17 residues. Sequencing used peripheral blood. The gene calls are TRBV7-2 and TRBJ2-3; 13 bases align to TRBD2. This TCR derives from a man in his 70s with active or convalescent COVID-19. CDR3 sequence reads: CASSLGGTSGTTDTQYF. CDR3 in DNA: TGTGCCAGCAGCTTAGGGGGGACTAGCGGGACAACAGATACGCAGTATTTT. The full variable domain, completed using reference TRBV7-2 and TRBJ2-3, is GAGVSQSPSNKVTEKGKDVELRCDPISGHTALYWYRQSLGQGLEFLIYFQGNSAPDKSGLPSDRFSAERTGGSVSTLTIQRTQQEDSAVYLCASSLGGTSGTTDTQYFGPGTRLTVL.